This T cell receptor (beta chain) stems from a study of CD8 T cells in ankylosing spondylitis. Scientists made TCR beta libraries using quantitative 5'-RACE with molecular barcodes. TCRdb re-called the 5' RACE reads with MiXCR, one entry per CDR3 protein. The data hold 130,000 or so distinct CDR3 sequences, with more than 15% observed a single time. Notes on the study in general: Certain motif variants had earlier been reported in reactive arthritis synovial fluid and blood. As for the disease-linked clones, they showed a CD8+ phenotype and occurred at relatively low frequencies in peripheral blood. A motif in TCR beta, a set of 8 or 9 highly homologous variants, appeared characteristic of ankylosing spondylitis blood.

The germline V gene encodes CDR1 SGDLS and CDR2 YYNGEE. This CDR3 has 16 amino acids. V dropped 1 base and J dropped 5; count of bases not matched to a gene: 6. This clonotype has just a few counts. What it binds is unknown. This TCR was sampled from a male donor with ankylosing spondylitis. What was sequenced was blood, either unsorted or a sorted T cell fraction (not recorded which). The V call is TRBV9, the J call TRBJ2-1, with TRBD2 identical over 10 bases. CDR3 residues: CASSVLASGSHNEQFF. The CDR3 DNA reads TGTGCCAGCAGCGTATTGGCTAGCGGGAGTCACAATGAGCAGTTCTTC.